This T cell receptor (beta chain) emerged from a study of T cell responses to AZD1222 COVID-19 vaccine. General study findings and limits: Of spike-specific TCRs, nearly half reportedly target regions left unmutated in variants. Following two doses of AZD1222, Spike-specific TCR breadth and depth rose.

Details on this clone: Its antigen is not identified.

CDR1 is MNHEY, CDR2 SVGEGT, per germline. With 6 bases removed from V and 10 bases from J, the gap between germline ends came to 10 bases. The CDR3 length is 11 residues. Profiled with immunoSEQ multiplex PCR; TCRdb holds only in-frame clones, not every one. The sample records some 200,000 clones, approximately 91% being singletons. This receptor was identified in an adult who received the AZD1222 COVID-19 vaccine. This chain connects TRBV6-2 or TRBV6-3 to TRBJ2-1; D not certain. Sequencing used peripheral blood, obtained 28 days after the second AZD1222 dose. This chain's CDR3 is CASSYRSEQFF. CDR3 DNA: TGTGCCAGCAGCTATAGATCGGAGCAGTTCTTC.